This TCR beta chain was sequenced during a study of T-cell reconstitution after alpha-beta-depleted transplantation in children. Study results and caveats: Certain patients had high TCRbeta diversity at day 60, and it came from recipient T cells and thymic progenitors that survived. Newly generated T cells supplied most T-cell counts and diversity one year post-transplant. Alpha-beta T cells present about two months after transplant were reported to originate from several hundred expanded graft clones.

The V end was cut by 3 bases, the J end by 2 bases, with 10 bases between. Germline lookup yields CDR1 MNHEY and CDR2 SVGAGI. This CDR3 spans 14 amino acids. This clonotype was counted only a few times. No antigen is known for it. The TCRbeta library incorporated unique molecular identifiers. MiXCR, run by TCRdb on the PCR reads, gives a single entry per CDR3 protein. The table lists around 580,000 distinct CDR3 sequences, approximately 22% of them singletons. The chain carries TRBV6-5 and TRBJ1-1; D is unresolved. The origin of this receptor is a boy under two years old who had a stem cell transplant for acute myeloid leukemia, so the T cells may come from the graft donor. Source: PBMCs, mostly from graft donor cells, taken 360 days after TCRalphabeta/CD19-depleted stem cell transplant. In DNA, the CDR3 is TGTGCCAGCAGTTATACCGGTTTTAACACTGAAGCTTTCTTT. It encodes CASSYTGFNTEAFF.